The present entry profiles one T cell receptor (beta chain) with its context. The antigen remains undetermined. The data were taken from a study of siplizumab effects on memory and regulatory T cells. Study-wide findings and caveats: Proliferating siplizumab-culture Tregs lacked confirmation of suppressive function. Major contributors to the alloresponse seemed to be naive T cells, which also appeared more diverse than memory cells. Reactions containing siplizumab showed mappable alloreactive CD4+ clones averaging about 70% Treg-derived, versus about 28% in controls.

Per germline, CDR1 SGDLS and CDR2 YYNGEE. The CDR3 consists of 14 residues. Trimming cost V 0 bases and J 0 bases, with 7 bases left between them. Sequencing of each sample assayed 95,000 to 100,000 TCR templates. Profiled with immunoSEQ multiplex PCR; TCRdb holds only in-frame clones, not every one. The sample records about 120,000 clones, 85% to 95% being singletons. This clonotype was obtained from a human donor in good health. Sequencing input: non-Treg CD4+ T cells sorted from blood. The chain employs TRBV9 and TRBJ2-7; D might be TRBD1 (5 bases). DNA of the CDR3: TGTGCCAGCAGCGTAGATGGGGCCTCCTACGAGCAGTACTTC. It translates to CASSVDGASYEQYF.